This TCR beta chain was identified during a study of early T cells in non-severe SARS-CoV-2 infection (dated by TCRdb to the early 2020s). At the level of the whole study: Bulk RNA from unsorted whole blood was used for TCR sequencing, so alpha and beta chains could not be paired.

This was a case-control study nested in a cohort of healthcare workers in London, UK, who had nasopharyngeal swab PCR tests and blood samples taken every week. Between 23 and 31 March 2020, the week of the UK lockdown, healthcare workers were enrolled and then followed up weekly for as long as 16 weeks. The library was generated by 5' RACE. The sequencing machine was a NextSeq 500. To correct for sequencing error and PCR bias, the TCR library protocol tagged individual cDNA molecules with unique molecular identifiers. Both TCR alpha and beta chains were sequenced, and tight co-correlation was observed between alpha and beta sequence abundances in each sample. Processing in the source paper ran as follows. Decombinator V4 was used to perform V gene, J gene and CDR3 annotation of TCR sequences. TCRs were defined as expanded if a significant change between any two time points was detected under a Poisson model with p below 0.0001. TCR abundances were normalised to the total number of TCRs sequenced per sample and were expressed as counts per million. VDJdb, accessed on 1 November 2021, was searched for TCRs annotated for CMV, EBV and SARS-CoV-2, and TCRs annotated for more than one antigen were excluded. TCRdb redid the processing of the public reads, applying fastp at Q25 and MiXCR, and retained in-frame beta chains. Rows are unified per CDR3 protein, each entry keeping the most common DNA and genes. The V and J calls come from TCRdb's annotation, not from the publication. Here the sample has about 67,000 distinct CDR3 sequences; roughly 11% occur a single time. The ten top clones hold 3% to 4% of the sample.

The full study reports these points: VDJdb matching was skewed toward anti-spike CD8 responses, so virus-specific expansions were likely underestimated and private and CD4 specificities were missed.

As regards this clonotype: Its antigen is unknown. One base away there is no much larger clone; base qualities are not given.

The sequencing sample was made of whole blood. The origin of this receptor is an adult who was a healthcare worker with PCR-confirmed SARS-CoV-2 infection or an uninfected control (not recorded which).

The CDR3 loop reads CASSDEGEQYF. The DNA is as follows: TGTGCCAGCAGCGACGAAGGGGAGCAGTACTTC. The sequence is built from TRBV11-2 and TRBJ2-7, with no confidently assigned D gene. The CDR3 runs 11 amino acids, cysteine and phenylalanine included. Only the CDR3 portion is preserved as DNA: 33 bases, with reading frame beginning at the first base. Deletion took 5 bases off V and 7 bases off J, with a span of 9 bases between the germline ends. The germline V gene encodes CDR1 SGHAT and CDR2 FQNNGV.